This is a list of T cell receptor beta chains from one sample in a study of patients and donors after allogeneic stem cell transplantation. TCRdb reprocessed the RT-PCR reads with MiXCR, giving one entry per CDR3 protein. Of around 160,000 distinct CDR3 sequences in the sample, 30% were seen once. Material: blood, either unsorted or a sorted T cell fraction (not recorded which). These receptors were obtained from a human donor who was either an allogeneic HSCT recipient or a stem cell or donor lymphocyte infusion donor (not recorded which). It is not recorded whose cells these are; they may come from a transplant donor. Each CDR3 is given with its conserved first and last residue. A row's size may be missing; if present it is once, few, many or a size class.

j_call: TRBJ1-4; v_call: TRBV13; clone_size: many; cdr3_aa: CASSLNSGSNEKLFF
j_call: TRBJ2-3; v_call: TRBV29-1; clone_size: NA; cdr3_aa: CSASRTGAVTDTQYF
j_call: TRBJ1-4; v_call: TRBV6-5; clone_size: NA; cdr3_aa: CASSSPRTGKEEKLFF
j_call: TRBJ2-7; v_call: TRBV20-1; clone_size: NA; cdr3_aa: CSAKGETYEQYF
j_call: TRBJ2-3; v_call: TRBV15; clone_size: NA; cdr3_aa: CATSRLAGVADTQYF
j_call: TRBJ2-7; v_call: TRBV11-1; clone_size: few; cdr3_aa: CASSADRGRQYF
j_call: TRBJ2-5; v_call: TRBV7-9; clone_size: NA; cdr3_aa: CASSPRQPLAEKETQYF
j_call: TRBJ2-1; v_call: TRBV4-2; clone_size: few; cdr3_aa: CASSQVGLAVSSYNEQFF
j_call: TRBJ2-4; v_call: TRBV24-1; clone_size: NA; cdr3_aa: CATSSRVGNIQYF
j_call: TRBJ2-1; v_call: TRBV29-1; clone_size: few; cdr3_aa: CSVRRAYNEQFF
j_call: TRBJ2-1; v_call: TRBV14; clone_size: NA; cdr3_aa: CASSRGVAPYNEQFF
j_call: TRBJ2-1; v_call: TRBV12-3/TRBV12-4; clone_size: NA; cdr3_aa: CASSFGRVTHEQFF
j_call: TRBJ2-7; v_call: TRBV4-1; clone_size: NA; cdr3_aa: CASSHPSRGYEQYF
j_call: TRBJ2-5; v_call: TRBV7-6; clone_size: once; cdr3_aa: CASSPGQASTQYF
j_call: TRBJ2-2; v_call: TRBV29-1; clone_size: few; cdr3_aa: CSVKGVFANTGELFF
j_call: TRBJ2-1; v_call: TRBV7-9; clone_size: few; cdr3_aa: CASSLGGVDEQFF
j_call: TRBJ1-1; v_call: TRBV7-6; clone_size: NA; cdr3_aa: CASRPPQGQEAFF
j_call: TRBJ1-6; v_call: TRBV20-1; clone_size: NA; cdr3_aa: CSAPPSSYNSPLHF
j_call: TRBJ2-7; v_call: TRBV14; clone_size: NA; cdr3_aa: CASSQGGLYSYEQYF
j_call: TRBJ1-2; v_call: TRBV7-9; clone_size: NA; cdr3_aa: CASRLEDTLGGYTF